Below, one T cell receptor beta chain is given with its context. Its antigen is unknown. The data originate from a study of T cells in tuberculosis. For the study at large: The T cells targeted glucose monomycolate, a mycobacterial lipid, via CD1B. This South African cohort compared adolescents with or without latent tuberculosis against adults with active tuberculosis. Study-level findings and limits: Smaller distances to GMM-specific TCRs suggested their expansion in active tuberculosis. Smaller alpha distances in active tuberculosis partly reflected shorter CDR3-alpha lengths.

V was clipped by 4 bases and J by 4 bases; unmatched bases: 9. The CDR3 contains 16 residues. Germline V gene data show CDR1 as SGHDT and CDR2 as YYEEEE. Measured with immunoSEQ multiplex PCR; TCRdb has only the in-frame clones, and not every one. The sample yields tens of thousands of clones, 90% to 95% seen once. V usage is TRBV5-6 and J usage is TRBJ2-5; 11 bases are shared with TRBD2. The TCR was taken from a donor aged 10-35 years with latent tuberculosis or without tuberculosis infection. The sample was PBMCs. CDR3 in amino acids: CASSASGLAVGETQYF. The CDR3 DNA follows: TGTGCCAGCAGCGCATCGGGACTAGCGGTAGGAGAGACCCAGTACTTC.